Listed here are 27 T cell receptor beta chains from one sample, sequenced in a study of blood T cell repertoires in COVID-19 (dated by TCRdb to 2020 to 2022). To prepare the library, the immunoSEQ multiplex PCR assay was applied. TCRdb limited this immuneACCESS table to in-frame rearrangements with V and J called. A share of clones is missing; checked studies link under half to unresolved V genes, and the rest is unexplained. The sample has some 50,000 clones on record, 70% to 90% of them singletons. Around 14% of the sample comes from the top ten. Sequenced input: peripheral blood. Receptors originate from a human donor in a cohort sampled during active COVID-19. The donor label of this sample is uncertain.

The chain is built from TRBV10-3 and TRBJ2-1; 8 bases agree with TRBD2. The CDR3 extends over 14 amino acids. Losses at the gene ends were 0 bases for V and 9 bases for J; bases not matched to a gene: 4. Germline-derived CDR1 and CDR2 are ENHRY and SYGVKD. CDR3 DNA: TGTGCCATCAGTGAGTCGGGCGGGGGGATTGAGCAGTTCTTC. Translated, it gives CAISESGGGIEQFF.

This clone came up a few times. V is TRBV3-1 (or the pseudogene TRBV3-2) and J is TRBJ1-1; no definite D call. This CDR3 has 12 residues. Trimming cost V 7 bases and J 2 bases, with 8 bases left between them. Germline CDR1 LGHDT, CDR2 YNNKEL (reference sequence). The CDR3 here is CASKQKNTEAFF. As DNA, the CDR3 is TGTGCCAGCAAACAGAAAAACACTGAAGCTTTCTTT.

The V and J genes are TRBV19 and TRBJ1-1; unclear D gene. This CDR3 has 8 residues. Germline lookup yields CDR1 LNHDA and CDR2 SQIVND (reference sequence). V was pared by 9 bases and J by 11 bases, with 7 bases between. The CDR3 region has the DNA TGTGCCAGCCGTAATGCTTTCTTT. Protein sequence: CASRNAFF.

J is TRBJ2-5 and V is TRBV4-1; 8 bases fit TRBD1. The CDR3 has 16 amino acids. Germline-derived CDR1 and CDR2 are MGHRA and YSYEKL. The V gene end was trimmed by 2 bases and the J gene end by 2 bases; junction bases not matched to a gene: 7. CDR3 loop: CASSQIPGTGQETQYF. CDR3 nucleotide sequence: TGCGCCAGCAGCCAAATCCCCGGGACAGGACAAGAGACCCAGTACTTC.

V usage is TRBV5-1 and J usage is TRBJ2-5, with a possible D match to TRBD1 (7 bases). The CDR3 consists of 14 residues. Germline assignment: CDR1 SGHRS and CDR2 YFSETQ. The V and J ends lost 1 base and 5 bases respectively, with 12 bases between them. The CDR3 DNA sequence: TGCGCCAGCAGCTTGCCAGGGGGAGGTGAGACCCAGTACTTC. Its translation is CASSLPGGGETQYF.

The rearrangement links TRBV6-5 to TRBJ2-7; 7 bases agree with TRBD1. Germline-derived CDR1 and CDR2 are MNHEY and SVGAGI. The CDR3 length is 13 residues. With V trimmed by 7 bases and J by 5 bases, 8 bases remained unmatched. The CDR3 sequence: CASTRQGGNEQYF. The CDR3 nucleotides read TGTGCCAGCACCCGACAGGGTGGAAACGAGCAGTACTTC.

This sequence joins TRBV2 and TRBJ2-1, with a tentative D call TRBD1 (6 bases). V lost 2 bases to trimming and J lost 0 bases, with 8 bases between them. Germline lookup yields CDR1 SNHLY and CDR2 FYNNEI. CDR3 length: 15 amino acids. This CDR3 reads CASSETGPSYNEQFF. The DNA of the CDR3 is TGTGCCAGCAGTGAAACAGGGCCCTCCTACAATGAGCAGTTCTTC.

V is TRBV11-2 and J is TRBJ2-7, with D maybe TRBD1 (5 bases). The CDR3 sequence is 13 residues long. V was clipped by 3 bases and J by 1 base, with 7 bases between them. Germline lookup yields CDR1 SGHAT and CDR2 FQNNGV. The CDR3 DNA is TGTGCCAGCAGCTTGGCAGGGTCCTACGAGCAGTACTTC. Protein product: CASSLAGSYEQYF.

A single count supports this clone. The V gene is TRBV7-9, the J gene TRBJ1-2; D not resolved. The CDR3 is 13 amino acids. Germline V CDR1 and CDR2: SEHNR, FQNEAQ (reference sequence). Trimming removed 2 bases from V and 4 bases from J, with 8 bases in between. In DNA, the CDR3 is TGTGCCAGCAGCTTAATCAACGGCTATGGCTACACCTTC. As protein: CASSLINGYGYTF.

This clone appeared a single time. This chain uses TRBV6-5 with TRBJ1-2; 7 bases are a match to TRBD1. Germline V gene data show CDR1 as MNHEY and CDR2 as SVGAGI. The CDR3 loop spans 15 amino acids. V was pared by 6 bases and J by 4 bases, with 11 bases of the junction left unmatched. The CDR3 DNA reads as TGTGCCAGCAGATCGACAGGGATAAGTTTCTATGGCTACACCTTC. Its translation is CASRSTGISFYGYTF.

CDR3 sequence: CASSSSNRGGNTEAFF. DNA of the CDR3: TGCGCCAGCAGCTCATCGAACAGGGGCGGGAACACTGAAGCTTTCTTT. The chain carries TRBV5-1 and TRBJ1-1; 7 bases are shared with TRBD1. Germline CDR1 is SGHRS and CDR2 is YFSETQ. J lost 1 base, V lost 3 bases, and 9 bases had no gene match. The CDR3 sequence is 16 residues long.

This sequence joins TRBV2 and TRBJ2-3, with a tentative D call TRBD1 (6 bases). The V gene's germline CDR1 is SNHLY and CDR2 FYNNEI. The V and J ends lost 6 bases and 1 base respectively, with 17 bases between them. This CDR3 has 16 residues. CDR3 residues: CASSPRGLGGTDTQYF. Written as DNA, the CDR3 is TGTGCCAGCAGCCCAAGGGGGTTGGGAGGCACAGATACGCAGTATTTT.

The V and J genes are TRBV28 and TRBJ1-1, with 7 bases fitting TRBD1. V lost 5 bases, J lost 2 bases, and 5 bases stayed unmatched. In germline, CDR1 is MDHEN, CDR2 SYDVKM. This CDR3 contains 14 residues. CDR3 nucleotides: TGTGCCAGCAGTCCGAACAGGGGAAACACTGAAGCTTTCTTT. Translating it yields CASSPNRGNTEAFF. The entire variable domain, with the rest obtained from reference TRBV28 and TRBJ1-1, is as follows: DVKVTQSSRYLVKRTGEKVFLECVQDMDHENMFWYRQDPGLGLRLIYFSYDVKMKEKGDIPEGYSVSREKKERFSLILESASTNQTSMYLCASSPNRGNTEAFFGQGTRLTVV.

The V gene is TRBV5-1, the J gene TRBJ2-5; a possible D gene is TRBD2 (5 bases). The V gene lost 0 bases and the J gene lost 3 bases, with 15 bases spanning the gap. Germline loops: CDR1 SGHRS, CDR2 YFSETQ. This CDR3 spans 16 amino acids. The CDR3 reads CASSLDGLGAKETQYF. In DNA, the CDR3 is TGCGCCAGCAGCTTGGACGGACTGGGAGCCAAAGAGACCCAGTACTTC. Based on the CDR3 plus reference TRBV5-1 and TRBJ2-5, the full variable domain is KAGVTQTPRYLIKTRGQQVTLSCSPISGHRSVSWYQQTPGQGLQFLFEYFSETQRNKGNFPGRFSGRQFSNSRSEMNVSTLELGDSALYLCASSLDGLGAKETQYFGPGTRLLVL.

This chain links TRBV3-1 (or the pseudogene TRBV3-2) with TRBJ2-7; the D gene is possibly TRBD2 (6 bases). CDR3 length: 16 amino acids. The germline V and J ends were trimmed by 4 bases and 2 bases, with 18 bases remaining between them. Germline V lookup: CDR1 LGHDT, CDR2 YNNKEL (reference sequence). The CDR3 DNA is TGTGCCAGCAGCCGGCTAACTAGCCGAGGCGCCTACGAGCAGTACTTC. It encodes CASSRLTSRGAYEQYF.

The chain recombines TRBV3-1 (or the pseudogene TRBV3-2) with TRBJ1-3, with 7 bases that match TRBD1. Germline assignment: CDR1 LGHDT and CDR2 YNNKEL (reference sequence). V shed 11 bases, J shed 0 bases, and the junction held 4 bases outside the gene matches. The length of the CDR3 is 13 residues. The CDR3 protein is CAAGGISGNTIYF. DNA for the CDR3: TGTGCCGCAGGGGGTATCTCTGGAAACACCATATATTTT.

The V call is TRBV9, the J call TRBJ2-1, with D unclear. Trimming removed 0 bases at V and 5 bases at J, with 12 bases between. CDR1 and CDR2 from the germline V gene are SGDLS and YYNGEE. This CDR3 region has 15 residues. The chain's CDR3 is CASSVATLLDNEQFF. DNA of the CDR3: TGTGCCAGCAGCGTAGCTACCCTCCTAGACAATGAGCAGTTCTTC.

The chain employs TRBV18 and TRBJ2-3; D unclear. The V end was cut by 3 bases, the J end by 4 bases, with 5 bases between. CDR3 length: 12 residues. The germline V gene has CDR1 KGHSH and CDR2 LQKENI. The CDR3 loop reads CASSPQADTQYF. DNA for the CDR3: TGTGCCAGCTCACCCCAGGCAGATACGCAGTATTTT.

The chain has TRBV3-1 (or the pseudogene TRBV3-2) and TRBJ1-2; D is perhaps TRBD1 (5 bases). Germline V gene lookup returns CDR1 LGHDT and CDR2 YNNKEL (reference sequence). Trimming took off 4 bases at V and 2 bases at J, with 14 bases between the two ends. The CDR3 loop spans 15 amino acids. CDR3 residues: CASSPRQYRNYGYTF. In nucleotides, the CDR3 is TGTGCCAGCAGCCCCAGACAGTATAGAAACTATGGCTACACCTTC.

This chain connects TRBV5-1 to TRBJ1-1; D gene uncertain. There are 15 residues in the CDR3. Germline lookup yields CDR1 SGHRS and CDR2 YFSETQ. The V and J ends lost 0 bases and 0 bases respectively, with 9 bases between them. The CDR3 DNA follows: TGCGCCAGCAGCTTGGGCAGCAGGATGAACACTGAAGCTTTCTTT. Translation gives CASSLGSRMNTEAFF.

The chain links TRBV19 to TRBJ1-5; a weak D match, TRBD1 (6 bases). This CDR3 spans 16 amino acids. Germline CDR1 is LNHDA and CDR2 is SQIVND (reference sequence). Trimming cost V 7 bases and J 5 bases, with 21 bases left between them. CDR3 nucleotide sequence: TGTGCCAGTACCCCTCCCTTCCTTGGGGGCCATCAGCCCCAGCATTTT. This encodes CASTPPFLGGHQPQHF.

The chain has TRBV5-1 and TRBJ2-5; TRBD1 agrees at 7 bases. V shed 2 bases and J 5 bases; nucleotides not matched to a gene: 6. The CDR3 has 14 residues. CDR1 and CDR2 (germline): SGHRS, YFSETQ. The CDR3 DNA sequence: TGCGCCAGCAGCTTTGGGACAGCCCAGGAGACCCAGTACTTC. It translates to CASSFGTAQETQYF.

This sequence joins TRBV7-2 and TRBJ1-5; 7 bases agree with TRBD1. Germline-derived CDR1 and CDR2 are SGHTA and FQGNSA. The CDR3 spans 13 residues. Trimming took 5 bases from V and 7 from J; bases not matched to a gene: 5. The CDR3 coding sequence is TGTGCCAGCAGCCTTCGACAGGGCCAGCCCCAGCATTTT. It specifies CASSLRQGQPQHF.

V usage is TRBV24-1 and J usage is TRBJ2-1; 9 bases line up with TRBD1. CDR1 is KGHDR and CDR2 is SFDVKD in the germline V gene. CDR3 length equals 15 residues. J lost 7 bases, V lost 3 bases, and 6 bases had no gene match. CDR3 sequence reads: CATSDRGQGINEQFF. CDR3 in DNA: TGTGCCACCAGTGATCGCGGACAGGGGATTAATGAGCAGTTCTTC.

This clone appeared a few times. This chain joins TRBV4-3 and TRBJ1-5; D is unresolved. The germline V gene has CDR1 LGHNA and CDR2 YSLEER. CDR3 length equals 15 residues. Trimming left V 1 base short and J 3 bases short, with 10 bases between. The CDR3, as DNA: TGCGCCAGCAGCCAAGGTAGAAGATACAATCAGCCCCAGCATTTT. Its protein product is CASSQGRRYNQPQHF.

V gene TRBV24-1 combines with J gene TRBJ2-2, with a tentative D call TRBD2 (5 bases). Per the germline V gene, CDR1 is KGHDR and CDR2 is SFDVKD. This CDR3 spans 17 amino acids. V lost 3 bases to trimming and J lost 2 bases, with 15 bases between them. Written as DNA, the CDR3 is TGTGCCACCAGTGATAATCGAAAGCGGCCAAACACCGGGGAGCTGTTTTTT. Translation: CATSDNRKRPNTGELFF.

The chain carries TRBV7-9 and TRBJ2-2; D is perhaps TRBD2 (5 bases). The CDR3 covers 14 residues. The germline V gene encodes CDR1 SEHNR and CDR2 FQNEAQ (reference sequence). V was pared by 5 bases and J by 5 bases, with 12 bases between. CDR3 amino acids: CASSLRDLTGELFF. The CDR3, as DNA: TGTGCCAGCAGCCTCCGGGATTTGACCGGGGAGCTGTTTTTT.